Below are 17 T cell receptor beta chains sequenced from a single sample in a study of shared clonotypes between healthy human individuals. Assay used: immunoSEQ multiplex PCR; TCRdb lists only in-frame clones, some missing. The repertoire has roughly 2.6 million clones, roughly nine tenths of them found once; the top ten carry around 0.15%. Sequencing input: naive CD4+ T cells sorted from blood. Described subset: CD45RA+ positively selected. The receptor source for this set is a man aged 18 to 35 in good health.

This clone came up a few times. Mismatch with germline at one junction end may stem from a read error. The gene calls are TRBV7-3 and TRBJ1-1, with D possibly matching TRBD1 (5 bases). The CDR3 is 12 residues long. The germline V gene has CDR1 SGHTA and CDR2 FQGTGA. For the CDR3, the DNA is TGTGCTAGCAGTACAGGGAACACTGAAGCTTTCTTT. Protein product: CASSTGNTEAFF.

A remark on this clone: Other DNA sequences in the same sample also yield this CDR3. The J gene is TRBJ2-3, the V gene TRBV5-1; 10 bases agree with TRBD1. The V and J ends lost 7 bases and 3 bases, in that order; junction bases with no gene match: 5. CDR3 length equals 14 residues. Germline-derived CDR1 and CDR2 are SGHRS and YFSETQ. Written as DNA, the CDR3 is TGCGCCAGCGCGGGACAGGGGAATACAGATACGCAGTATTTT. It translates to CASAGQGNTDTQYF.

The chain uses TRBV7-8 and TRBJ1-1; 8 positions match TRBD1. The ends lost 5 bases at V and 10 bases at J; junction bases unmatched: 6. Germline loops: CDR1 SGHVS, CDR2 FQNEAQ. This CDR3 has 12 amino acids. The CDR3 DNA reads TGTGCCAGCAGCGGACAGGGCGGAGGAGCTTTCTTT. Translation gives CASSGQGGGAFF.

In the case of this clone: This CDR3 is also generated by other DNA sequences in the sample. The V call is TRBV5-1, the J call TRBJ2-3, with D possibly being TRBD1 (6 bases). Per germline, CDR1 SGHRS and CDR2 YFSETQ. V lost 4 bases, J lost 2 bases, and 11 bases lay in between. This CDR3 spans 14 amino acids. Here the CDR3 reads CASSPGQHTDTQYF. The CDR3 DNA reads TGCGCCAGCAGCCCCGGACAGCACACAGATACGCAGTATTTT.

The chain links TRBV7-6 to TRBJ2-2; 13 bases align to TRBD2. Trimming removed 1 base from V and 1 base from J; junction bases left unmatched: 12. The CDR3 runs 21 residues. Looked up from germline, CDR1 is SGHVS and CDR2 is FNYEAQ. The CDR3 region is CASSLVVPGLAGRKNTGELFF. Here the CDR3 DNA reads TGTGCCAGCAGCTTAGTAGTTCCGGGACTAGCGGGAAGAAAGAACACCGGGGAGCTGTTTTTT.

V usage is TRBV19 and J usage is TRBJ2-1; 13 nucleotides agree with TRBD2. Germline V gene sequence: CDR1 LNHDA, CDR2 SQIVND (reference sequence). The CDR3 contains 19 residues. V gave up 5 bases and J gave up 5 bases; unmatched junction bases: 15. The CDR3 coding sequence is TGTGCCAGTAGTGCTATTCTTCATCGAGGACTAGCGGGAGACAATGAGCAGTTCTTC. It encodes CASSAILHRGLAGDNEQFF.

This sequence joins TRBV7-2 and TRBJ1-2; TRBD1 matches 7 bases. V was pared by 1 base and J by 8 bases, with 4 bases of the junction left unmatched. The germline V gene has CDR1 SGHTA and CDR2 FQGNSA. This CDR3 spans 13 amino acids. The DNA of the CDR3 is TGTGCCAGCAGCTTAGGACAGGGTCAGGGCTACACCTTC. It specifies CASSLGQGQGYTF.

A remark on this clone: Other DNA sequences in this sample translate to the same CDR3. This chain links TRBV18 with TRBJ1-1, with 7 bases aligning to TRBD1. The CDR3 covers 14 residues. Germline V CDR1 and CDR2: KGHSH, LQKENI. Germline trimming cut 3 bases from V and 2 bases from J; bases unmatched to any gene: 3. The CDR3: CASSPGTVNTEAFF. The CDR3 DNA sequence: TGTGCCAGCTCACCGGGGACAGTAAACACTGAAGCTTTCTTT.

The gene calls are TRBV6-1 and TRBJ2-1; TRBD2 aligns across 7 bases. V was clipped by 6 bases and J by 5 bases; unmatched bases: 7. The germline V gene encodes CDR1 MNHNS and CDR2 SASEGT. CDR3 length equals 14 residues. The CDR3 spells CASRQGRENNEQFF. The CDR3 nucleotides read TGTGCCAGCAGACAAGGGCGGGAGAACAATGAGCAGTTCTTC.

The V call is TRBV5-6, the J call TRBJ2-1, with D perhaps being TRBD1 or TRBD2 (5 bases each). The CDR3 consists of 16 residues. The germline V gene has CDR1 SGHDT and CDR2 YYEEEE. V lost 4 bases, J lost 2 bases, and 16 bases lay in between. The CDR3 spells CASSPSGTSAYNEQFF. The CDR3 region has the DNA TGTGCCAGCAGCCCATCAGGGACCTCCGCCTACAATGAGCAGTTCTTC.

The V and J genes are TRBV27 and TRBJ1-4, with 12 positions matching TRBD1. CDR3 size: 15 residues. Losses at the gene ends were 5 bases for V and 10 bases for J; bases not matched to a gene: 8. Germline loops: CDR1 MNHEY, CDR2 SMNVEV (reference sequence). The CDR3 DNA is TGTGCCAGCAGTGACACCGGGACAGGGGGCGTAAAACTGTTTTTT. This encodes CASSDTGTGGVKLFF. Supplemented by reference TRBV27 and TRBJ1-4, the full variable domain reads EAQVTQNPRYLITVTGKKLTVTCSQNMNHEYMSWYRQDPGLGLRQIYYSMNVEVTDKGDVPEGYKVSRKEKRNFPLILESPSPNQTSLYFCASSDTGTGGVKLFFGSGTQLSVL.

The V call is TRBV10-3, the J call TRBJ1-1, with D perhaps matching TRBD1 (6 bases). Germline assignment: CDR1 ENHRY and CDR2 SYGVKD. V dropped 7 bases and J dropped 7 bases, with 16 bases sitting between them. The length of the CDR3 is 13 residues. CDR3 residues: CAIKGGQEDEAFF. CDR3 sequence (DNA): TGTGCCATCAAGGGGGGGCAGGAGGATGAAGCTTTCTTT.

As to this clone: The sample holds other DNA sequences that translate to the same CDR3. V and J are TRBV28 and TRBJ2-1, with no clear D. The V gene lost 5 bases and the J gene lost 7 bases, with 9 bases spanning the gap. CDR3 length: 12 amino acids. Germline CDR1 and CDR2: MDHEN and SYDVKM. In DNA form, the CDR3 reads TGTGCCAGCAGTCTCCGAAGGAATGAGCAGTTCTTC. Translation: CASSLRRNEQFF.

This rearrangement joins TRBV2 to TRBJ2-1; D is perhaps TRBD2 (6 bases). Germline V CDR1 and CDR2: SNHLY, FYNNEI. The CDR3 loop spans 16 amino acids. With 6 bases removed from V and 4 bases from J, the gap between germline ends came to 19 bases. The CDR3 region has the DNA TGTGCCAGCAGGACCAGCCGGACTACTCTTTACAATGAGCAGTTCTTC. This encodes CASRTSRTTLYNEQFF.

The gene calls are TRBV19 and TRBJ1-6, with a tentative D call TRBD1 (5 bases). V dropped 3 bases and J dropped 9 bases, with 15 bases sitting between them. CDR1 and CDR2 from the germline V gene are LNHDA and SQIVND (reference sequence). The CDR3 consists of 15 residues. CDR3 protein: CASSMWDVKGSPLHF. The CDR3 DNA is TGTGCCAGTAGTATGTGGGACGTCAAGGGTTCACCCCTCCACTTT.

The chain employs TRBV11-2 and TRBJ1-1, with D possibly TRBD1 on 5 matching bases. The germline V gene encodes CDR1 SGHAT and CDR2 FQNNGV. The CDR3 consists of 14 residues. Trimming removed 4 bases from V and 7 bases from J, with 16 bases in between. The CDR3 nucleotides are TGTGCCAGCAGCTCTGCCCGGGGGTTGGGTGAAGCTTTCTTT. Residues: CASSSARGLGEAFF.

This clone was seen only once. This chain connects TRBV29-1 to TRBJ2-6; D unclear. Trimming took 5 bases from V and 0 from J, leaving 8 bases between them. The CDR3 is 14 amino acids. Germline lookup yields CDR1 SQVTM and CDR2 ANQGSEA. CDR3 in amino acids: CSVTVSSGANVLTF. The CDR3 DNA reads TGCAGCGTTACGGTTAGCTCTGGGGCCAACGTCCTGACTTTC. The full variable domain, completed using reference TRBV29-1 and TRBJ2-6, is SAVISQKPSRDICQRGTSLTIQCQVDSQVTMMFWYRQQPGQSLTLIATANQGSEATYESGFVIDKFPISRPNLTFSTLTVSNMSPEDSSIYLCSVTVSSGANVLTFGAGSRLTVL.